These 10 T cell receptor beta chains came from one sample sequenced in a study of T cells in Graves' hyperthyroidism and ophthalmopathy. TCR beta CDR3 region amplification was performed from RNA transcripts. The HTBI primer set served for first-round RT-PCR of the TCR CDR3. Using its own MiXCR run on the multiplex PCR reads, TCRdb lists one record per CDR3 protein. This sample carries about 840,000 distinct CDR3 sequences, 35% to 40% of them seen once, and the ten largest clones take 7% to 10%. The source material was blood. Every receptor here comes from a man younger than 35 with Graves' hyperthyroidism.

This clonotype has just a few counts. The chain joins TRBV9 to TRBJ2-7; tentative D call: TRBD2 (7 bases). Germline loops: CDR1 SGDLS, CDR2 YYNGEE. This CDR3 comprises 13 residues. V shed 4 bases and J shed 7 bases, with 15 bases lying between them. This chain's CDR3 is CASSPAGAGEQYF. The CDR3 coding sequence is TGTGCCAGCAGCCCGGCGGGGGCGGGAGAGCAGTACTTC.

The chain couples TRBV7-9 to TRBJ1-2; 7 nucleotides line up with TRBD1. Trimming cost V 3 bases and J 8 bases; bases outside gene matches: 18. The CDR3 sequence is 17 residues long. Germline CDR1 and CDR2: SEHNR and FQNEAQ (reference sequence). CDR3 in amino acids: CASSLEQGTQTLKGYTF. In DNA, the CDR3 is TGTGCCAGCAGCTTGGAACAGGGGACCCAAACGTTGAAGGGCTACACCTTC.

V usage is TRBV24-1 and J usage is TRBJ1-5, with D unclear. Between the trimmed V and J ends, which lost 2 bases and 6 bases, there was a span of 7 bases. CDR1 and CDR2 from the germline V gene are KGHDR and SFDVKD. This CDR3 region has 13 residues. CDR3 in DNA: TGTGCCACCAGTGATTCGAGGAGTCAGCCCCAGCATTTT. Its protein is CATSDSRSQPQHF.

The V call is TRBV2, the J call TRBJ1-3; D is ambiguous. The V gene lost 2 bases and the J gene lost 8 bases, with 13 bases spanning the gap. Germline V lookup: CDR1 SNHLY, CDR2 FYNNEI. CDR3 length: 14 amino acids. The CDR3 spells CASSERSLGYTIYF. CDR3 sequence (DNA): TGTGCCAGCAGTGAAAGGAGTTTGGGCTACACCATATATTTT.

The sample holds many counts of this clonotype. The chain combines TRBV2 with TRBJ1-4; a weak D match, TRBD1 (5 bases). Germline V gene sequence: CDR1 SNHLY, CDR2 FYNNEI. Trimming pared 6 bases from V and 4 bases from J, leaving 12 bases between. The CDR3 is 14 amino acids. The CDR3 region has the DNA TGTGCCAGCAGCCCGGGACCGCGTAATGAAAAACTGTTTTTT. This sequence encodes CASSPGPRNEKLFF. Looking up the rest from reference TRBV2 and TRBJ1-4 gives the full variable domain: EPEVTQTPSHQVTQMGQEVILRCVPISNHLYFYWYRQILGQKVEFLVSFYNNEISEKSEIFDDQFSVERPDGSNFTLKIRSTKLEDSAMYFCASSPGPRNEKLFFGSGTQLSVL.

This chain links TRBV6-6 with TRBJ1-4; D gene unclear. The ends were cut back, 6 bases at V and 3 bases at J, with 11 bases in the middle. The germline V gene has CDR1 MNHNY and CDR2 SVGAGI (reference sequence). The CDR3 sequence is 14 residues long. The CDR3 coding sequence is TGTGCCAGCAGCGGGCTGGTGGCTAATGAAAAACTGTTTTTT. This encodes CASSGLVANEKLFF.

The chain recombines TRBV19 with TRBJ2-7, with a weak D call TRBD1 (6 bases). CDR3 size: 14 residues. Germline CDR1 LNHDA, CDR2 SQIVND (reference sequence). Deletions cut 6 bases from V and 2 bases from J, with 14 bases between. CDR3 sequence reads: CASRGGHTPYEQYF. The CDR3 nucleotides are TGTGCCAGTAGAGGGGGACACACACCCTACGAGCAGTACTTC.

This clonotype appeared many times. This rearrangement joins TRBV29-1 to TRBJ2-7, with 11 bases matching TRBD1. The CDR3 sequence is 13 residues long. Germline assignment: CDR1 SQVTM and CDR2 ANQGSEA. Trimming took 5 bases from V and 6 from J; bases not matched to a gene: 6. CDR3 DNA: TGCAGCGTTATCCGGGACAGGGGGTCCGAGCAGTACTTC. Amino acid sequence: CSVIRDRGSEQYF.

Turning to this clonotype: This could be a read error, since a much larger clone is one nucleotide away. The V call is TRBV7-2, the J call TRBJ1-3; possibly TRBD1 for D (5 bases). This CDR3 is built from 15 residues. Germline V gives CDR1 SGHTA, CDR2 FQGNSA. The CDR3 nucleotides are TGTGTCAGCAGCCCCGGGACCGGGTTCGGAAACACCATATATTTT. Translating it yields CVSSPGTGFGNTIYF.

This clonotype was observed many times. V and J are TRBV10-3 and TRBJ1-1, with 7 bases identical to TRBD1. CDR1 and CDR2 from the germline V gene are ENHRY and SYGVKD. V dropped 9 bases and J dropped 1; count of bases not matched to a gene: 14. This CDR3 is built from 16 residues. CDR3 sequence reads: CAMGSGQPKGNTEAFF. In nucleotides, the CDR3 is TGTGCCATGGGGTCGGGACAGCCAAAGGGGAACACTGAAGCTTTCTTT.